This TCR beta chain was sequenced for a study of CD8 T cells in Susac syndrome. Reverse transcription of about 0.45 to 1 ug RNA was performed with random hexamers. TCRdb re-called the immunoSEQ multiplex PCR reads with MiXCR, one entry per CDR3 protein. The sample shows roughly 130,000 distinct CDR3 sequences, about 94% of them seen only once. The clonotype was recovered from a human donor with multiple sclerosis. Sequencing was performed on CD4+ T cells from PBMCs.

CDR3 bases: TGTGCCACCTGCGACAGACCGAACACTGAAGCTTTCTTT. Its translation is CATCDRPNTEAFF. The chain carries TRBV6-6 and TRBJ1-1; D perhaps matches TRBD1 (5 bases). Germline CDR1 and CDR2: MNHNY and SVGAGI (reference sequence). V was cut by 10 bases and J by 1 base, with 13 bases left in between. The CDR3 runs 13 residues.